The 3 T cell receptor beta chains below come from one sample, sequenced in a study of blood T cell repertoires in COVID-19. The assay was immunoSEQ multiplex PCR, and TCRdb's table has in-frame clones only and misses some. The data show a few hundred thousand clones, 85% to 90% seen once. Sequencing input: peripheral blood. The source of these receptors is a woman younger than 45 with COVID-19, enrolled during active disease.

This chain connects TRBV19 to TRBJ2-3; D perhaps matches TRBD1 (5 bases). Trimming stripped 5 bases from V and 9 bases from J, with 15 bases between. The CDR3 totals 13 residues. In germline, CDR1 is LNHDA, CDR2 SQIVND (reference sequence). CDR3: CASSLQGSGTQYF. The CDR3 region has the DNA TGTGCCAGTAGTCTGCAGGGTTCTGGAACGCAGTATTTT.

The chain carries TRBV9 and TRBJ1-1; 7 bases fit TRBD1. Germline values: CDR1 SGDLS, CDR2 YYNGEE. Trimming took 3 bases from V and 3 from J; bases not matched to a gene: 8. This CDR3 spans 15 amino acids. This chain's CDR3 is CASSGSRGTYTEAFF. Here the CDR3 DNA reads TGTGCCAGCAGCGGATCCAGGGGGACGTACACTGAAGCTTTCTTT.

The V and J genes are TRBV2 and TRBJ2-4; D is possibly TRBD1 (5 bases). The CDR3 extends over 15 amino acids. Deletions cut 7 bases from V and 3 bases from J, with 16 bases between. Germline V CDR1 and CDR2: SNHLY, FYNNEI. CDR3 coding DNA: TGTGCCAGCAAAGTAGCAGGGTTCGTCAAAAACATTCAGTACTTC. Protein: CASKVAGFVKNIQYF.